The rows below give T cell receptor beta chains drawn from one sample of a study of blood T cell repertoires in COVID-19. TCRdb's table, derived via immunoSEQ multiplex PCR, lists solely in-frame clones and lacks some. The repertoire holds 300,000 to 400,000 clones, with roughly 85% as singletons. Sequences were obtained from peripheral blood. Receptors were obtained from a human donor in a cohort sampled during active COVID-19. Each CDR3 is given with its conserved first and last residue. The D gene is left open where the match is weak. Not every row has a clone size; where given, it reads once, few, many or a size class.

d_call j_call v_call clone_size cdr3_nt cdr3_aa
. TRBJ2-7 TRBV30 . TGTGCCTTGACTAGCTCCTACGAGCAGTACTTC CALTSSYEQYF
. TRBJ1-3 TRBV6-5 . TGTGCCAGCTCTTCAGGGGCTGGAAACACCATATATTTT CASSSGAGNTIYF
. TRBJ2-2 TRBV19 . TGTGCCAGTAGTCCAGGTGAGCTGAGGAACACCGGGGAGCTGTTTTTT CASSPGELRNTGELFF
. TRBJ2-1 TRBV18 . TGTGCCAGCTCACCGGTCAGGGACAATGAGCAGTTCTTC CASSPVRDNEQFF
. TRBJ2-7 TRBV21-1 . TGTGCCAGCAGCGCAATAGGACAGGACAGCTACGAGCAGTACTTC CASSAIGQDSYEQYF
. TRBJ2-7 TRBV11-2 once TGTGCCAGCAGCGAGGGACACTATTACGAGCAGTACTTC CASSEGHYYEQYF
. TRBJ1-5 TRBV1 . TGCACCAGCAGCCAACCCCTAAGTCTCGGGGAGGGGACCCTTAGCAATCAGCCCCAGCATTTT CTSSQPLSLGEGTLSNQPQHF
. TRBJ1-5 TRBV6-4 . TGTGCCAGCAGTGAGACAGCTAGCAATCAGCCCCAGCATTTT CASSETASNQPQHF
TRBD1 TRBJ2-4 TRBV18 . TGTGCCAGCTCTCCCGGACAGGCTGGAATAGCCAAAAACATTCAGTACTTC CASSPGQAGIAKNIQYF
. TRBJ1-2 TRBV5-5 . TGTGCCAGCAGCTTGCTATTTGACTATGGCTACACCTTC CASSLLFDYGYTF
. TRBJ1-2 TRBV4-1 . TGCGCCAGCAGCCAAGGATGGGGCAACTATGGCTACACCTTC CASSQGWGNYGYTF
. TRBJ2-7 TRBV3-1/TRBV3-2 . TGTGCCAGCAGCCCCTACAGGTTTTCCTACGAGCAGTACTTC CASSPYRFSYEQYF
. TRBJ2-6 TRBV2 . TGTGCCAGCAGTAAGGACAGCTCTGGGGCCAACGTCCTGACTTTC CASSKDSSGANVLTF
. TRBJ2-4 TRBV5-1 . TGCGCCAGCAGAAAGCAGGGTGGAAACATTCAGTACTTC CASRKQGGNIQYF
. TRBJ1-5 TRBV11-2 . TGTGCCAGCAGCGGAGGAGTTGGGGGCAATCAGCCCCAGCATTTT CASSGGVGGNQPQHF
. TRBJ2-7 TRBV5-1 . TGCGCCAGCAGCTGGGGACTCCCGCGGGCCTACGAGCAGTACTTC CASSWGLPRAYEQYF
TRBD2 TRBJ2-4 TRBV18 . TGTGCCAGCTCACCCGGGGGGACCAAAAACATTCAGTACTTC CASSPGGTKNIQYF
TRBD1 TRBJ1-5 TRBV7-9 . TGTGCCAGCAGCGCTACCGGGACAGGGGATCGTCAGCCCCAGCATTTT CASSATGTGDRQPQHF
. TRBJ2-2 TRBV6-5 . TGTGCCAGCAGACTGGCGGCCCACACCGGGGAGCTGTTTTTT CASRLAAHTGELFF
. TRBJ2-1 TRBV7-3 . TGTGCCAGCAGCTCCGGAGGGATCTCCTACAATGAGCAGTTCTTC CASSSGGISYNEQFF
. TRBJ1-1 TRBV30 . TGTGCCTGGAGTGGACATTGGAACACTGAAGCTTTCTTT CAWSGHWNTEAFF
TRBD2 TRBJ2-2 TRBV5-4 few TGTGCCAGCAGCTTGGGAACTACTAGCGTCACCGGGGAGCTGTTTTTT CASSLGTTSVTGELFF
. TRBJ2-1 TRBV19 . TGTGCCAGTAGTAACGAACTCCAATCCTACAATGAGCAGTTCTTC CASSNELQSYNEQFF
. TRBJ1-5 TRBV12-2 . TGTGCAAGTCGCTCCATAGTGGTATGGCAGGTCAATCAGCCCCAGCATTTT CASRSIVVWQVNQPQHF
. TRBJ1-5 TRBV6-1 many TGTGCCAGCAGTGAAGGGTGGCATAGCAATCAGCCCCAGCATTTT CASSEGWHSNQPQHF
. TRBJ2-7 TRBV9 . TGTGCCAGCAGCGTAGACGACTACCGAAGCTCCTACGAGCAGTACTTC CASSVDDYRSSYEQYF
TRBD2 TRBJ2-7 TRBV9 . TGTGCCAGCAGCGCCCGACTAGCGGGGATCGACGAGCAGTACTTC CASSARLAGIDEQYF
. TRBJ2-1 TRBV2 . TGTGCCAGCAGCCTCGAGGGCCGCTCCTACAATGAGCAGTTCTTC CASSLEGRSYNEQFF
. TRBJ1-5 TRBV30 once TGTGCCTGGAGTGAGACAGCGTATAGCAATCAGCCCCAGCATTTT CAWSETAYSNQPQHF
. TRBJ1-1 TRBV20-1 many TGCAGTGCTAGTTTTCGGAAGGGGGACACTGAAGCTTTCTTT CSASFRKGDTEAFF
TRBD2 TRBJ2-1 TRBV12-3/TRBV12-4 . TGTGCCAGCAGTTTATCGGGGGGTCAGCAGTTCTTC CASSLSGGQQFF
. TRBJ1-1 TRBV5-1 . TGCGCCAGCAGCTTGGGATCGGGGGGCTTCAACACTGAAGCTTTCTTT CASSLGSGGFNTEAFF
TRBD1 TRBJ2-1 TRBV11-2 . TGTGCCAGCAGCTACCCCGGACAGGGGGGTGGAGAGCAGTTCTTC CASSYPGQGGGEQFF
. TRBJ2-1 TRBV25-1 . TGTGCCAGCAGTGTCGGTAAAAGCTCCTACAATGAGCAGTTCTTC CASSVGKSSYNEQFF
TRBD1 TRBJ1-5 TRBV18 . TGTGCCAGCTCACCAGCAGGGGGTTTGGATCAGCCCCAGCATTTT CASSPAGGLDQPQHF
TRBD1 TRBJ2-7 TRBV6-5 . TGTGCCAGCAGTCTGGACAGGGTGACAGACTACGAGCAGTACTTC CASSLDRVTDYEQYF
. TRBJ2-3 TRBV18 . TGTGCCAGCTCAAGATTACAGGGCTCTAGCACAGATACGCAGTATTTT CASSRLQGSSTDTQYF
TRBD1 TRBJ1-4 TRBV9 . TGTGCCAGCAGCGCCCAGACCGGGACAGGGGATGAAAAACTGTTTTTT CASSAQTGTGDEKLFF
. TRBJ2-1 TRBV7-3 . TGTGCCAGCAGCTTACCCGGACTGACTACGCGGGAGCAGTTCTTC CASSLPGLTTREQFF
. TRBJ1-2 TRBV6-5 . TGTGCCAGCAGATCCGGGACGAGGGGGGGCTACACCTTC CASRSGTRGGYTF
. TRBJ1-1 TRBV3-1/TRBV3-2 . TGTGCCAGCAGCTCTCGGGGGGAACGCATGAACACTGAAGCTTTCTTT CASSSRGERMNTEAFF
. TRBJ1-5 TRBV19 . TGTGCCAGTAGTATGTGGAGGGTAAGCAATCAGCCCCAGCATTTT CASSMWRVSNQPQHF